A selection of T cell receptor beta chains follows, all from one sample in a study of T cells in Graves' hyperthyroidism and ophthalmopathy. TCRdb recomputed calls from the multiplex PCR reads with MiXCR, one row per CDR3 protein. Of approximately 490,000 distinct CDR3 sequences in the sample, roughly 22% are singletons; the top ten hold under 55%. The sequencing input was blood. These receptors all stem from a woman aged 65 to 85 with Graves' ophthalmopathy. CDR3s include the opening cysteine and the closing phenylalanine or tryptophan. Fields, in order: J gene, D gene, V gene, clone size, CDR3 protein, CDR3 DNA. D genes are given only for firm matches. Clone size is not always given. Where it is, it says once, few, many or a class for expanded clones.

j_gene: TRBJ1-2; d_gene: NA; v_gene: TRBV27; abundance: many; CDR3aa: CASSPQARNGYTF; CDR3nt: TGTGCCAGCAGTCCCCAAGCTAGGAATGGCTACACCTTC
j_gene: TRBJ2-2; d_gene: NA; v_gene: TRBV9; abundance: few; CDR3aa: CASSADSYTGELFF; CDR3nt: TGTGCCAGCAGCGCCGACAGCTACACCGGGGAGCTGTTTTTT
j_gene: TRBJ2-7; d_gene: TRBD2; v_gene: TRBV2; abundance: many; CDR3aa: CASRTTYTTSRTYEQYF; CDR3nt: TGTGCCAGCAGGACAACCTACACGACTAGCCGCACCTACGAGCAGTACTTC
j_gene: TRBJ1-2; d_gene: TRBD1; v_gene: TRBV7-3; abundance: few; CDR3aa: CASSLAVGDSYGYTF; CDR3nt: TGTGCCAGCAGCTTAGCGGTTGGGGACAGTTATGGCTACACCTTC
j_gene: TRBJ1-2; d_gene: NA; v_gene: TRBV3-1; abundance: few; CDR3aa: CASSHGTERNGYTF; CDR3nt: TGTGCCAGCAGCCATGGGACGGAACGCAATGGCTACACCTTC
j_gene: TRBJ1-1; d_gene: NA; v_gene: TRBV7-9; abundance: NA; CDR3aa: CASSLQNVNTEAFF; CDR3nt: TGTGCCAGCAGCTTACAGAACGTGAACACTGAAGCTTTCTTT
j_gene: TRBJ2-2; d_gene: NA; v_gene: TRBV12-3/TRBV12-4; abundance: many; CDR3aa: CASSLRAGSDTGELFF; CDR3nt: TGTGCCAGCAGTTTAAGGGCGGGCTCGGACACCGGGGAGCTGTTTTTT
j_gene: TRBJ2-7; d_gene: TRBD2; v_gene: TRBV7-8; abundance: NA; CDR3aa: CASSPGGGAYEQYF; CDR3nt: TGTGCCAGCAGCCCGGGCGGGGGTGCCTACGAGCAGTACTTC
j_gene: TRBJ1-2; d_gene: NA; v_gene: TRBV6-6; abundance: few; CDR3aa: CASSYSPTGNYGYTF; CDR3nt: TGTGCCAGCAGTTACTCGCCCACAGGGAACTATGGCTACACCTTC
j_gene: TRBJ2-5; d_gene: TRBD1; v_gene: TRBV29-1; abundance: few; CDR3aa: CSVHRDRGLKTQYF; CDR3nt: TGCAGCGTTCACCGGGACAGGGGGCTGAAGACCCAGTACTTC
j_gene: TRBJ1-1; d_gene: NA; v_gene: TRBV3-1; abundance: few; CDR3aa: CASSQDRTRAFF; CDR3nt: TGTGCCAGCAGCCAAGACCGGACAAGAGCTTTCTTT
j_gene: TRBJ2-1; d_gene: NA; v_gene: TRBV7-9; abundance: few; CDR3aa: CASSGSKRGSYNEQFF; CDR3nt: TGTGCCAGCAGCGGAAGCAAGAGGGGGTCCTACAATGAGCAGTTCTTC
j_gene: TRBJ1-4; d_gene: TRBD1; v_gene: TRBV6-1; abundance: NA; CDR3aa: CASRESGTGFEKLFF; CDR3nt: TGTGCCAGCAGGGAGTCCGGGACAGGGTTTGAAAAACTGTTTTTT
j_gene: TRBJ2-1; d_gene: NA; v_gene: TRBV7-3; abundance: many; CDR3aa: CASSLGGVNNEQFF; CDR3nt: TGTGCCAGCAGCTTAGGAGGGGTTAACAATGAGCAGTTCTTC
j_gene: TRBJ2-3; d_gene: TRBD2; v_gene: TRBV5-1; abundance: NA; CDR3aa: CASSWTSGISTDTQYF; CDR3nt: TGCGCCAGCAGCTGGACTAGCGGGATCAGCACAGATACGCAGTATTTT
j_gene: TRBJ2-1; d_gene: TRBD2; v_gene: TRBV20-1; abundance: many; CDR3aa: CSASRLAGFPYNEQFF; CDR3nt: TGCAGTGCTTCCCGACTAGCGGGATTTCCCTACAATGAGCAGTTCTTC
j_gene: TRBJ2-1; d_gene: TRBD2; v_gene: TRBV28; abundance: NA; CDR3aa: CASSSPGTAGGPSSYNEQFF; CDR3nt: TGTGCCAGCAGTTCCCCGGGTACGGCGGGAGGACCCAGCTCCTACAATGAGCAGTTCTTC
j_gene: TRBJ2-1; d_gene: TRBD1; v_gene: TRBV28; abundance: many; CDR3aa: CASRPDRGLPYNEQFF; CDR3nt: TGTGCCAGCAGGCCCGACAGGGGCCTCCCCTACAATGAGCAGTTCTTC
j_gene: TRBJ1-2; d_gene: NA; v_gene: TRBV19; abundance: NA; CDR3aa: CASSMSGRVNYGYTF; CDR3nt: TGTGCCAGTAGTATGTCGGGCAGAGTCAACTATGGCTACACCTTC
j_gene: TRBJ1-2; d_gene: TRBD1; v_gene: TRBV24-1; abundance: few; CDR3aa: CATSEPDRAYGYTF; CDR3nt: TGTGCCACCAGTGAGCCGGACAGGGCTTATGGCTACACCTTC
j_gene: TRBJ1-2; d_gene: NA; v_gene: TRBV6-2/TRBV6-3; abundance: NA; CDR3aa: CASSLFIKGRTSYGYTF; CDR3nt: TGTGCCAGCAGTCTCTTTATTAAGGGGAGGACTTCATATGGCTACACCTTC
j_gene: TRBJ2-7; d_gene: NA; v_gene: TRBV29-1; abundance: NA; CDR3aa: CSVAVTYEQYF; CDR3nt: TGCAGCGTTGCAGTTACCTACGAGCAGTACTTC
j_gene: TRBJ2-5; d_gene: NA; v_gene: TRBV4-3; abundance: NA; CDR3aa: CASRWGGQQETQYF; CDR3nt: TGCGCCAGCAGGTGGGGGGGACAGCAAGAGACCCAGTACTTC
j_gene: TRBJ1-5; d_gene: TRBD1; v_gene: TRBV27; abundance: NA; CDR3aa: CASSQTTGGSNQPQHF; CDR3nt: TGTGCCAGCAGTCAAACAACAGGGGGCAGTAATCAGCCCCAGCATTTT
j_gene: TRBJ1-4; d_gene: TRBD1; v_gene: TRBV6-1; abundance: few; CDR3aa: CASSEQGASVKLFF; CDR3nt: TGTGCCAGCAGCGAACAGGGGGCAAGCGTAAAACTGTTTTTT
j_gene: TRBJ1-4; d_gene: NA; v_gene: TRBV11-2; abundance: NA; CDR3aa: CASSLSTVREKLFF; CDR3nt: TGTGCCAGCAGCTTAAGTACGGTGCGGGAAAAACTGTTTTTT
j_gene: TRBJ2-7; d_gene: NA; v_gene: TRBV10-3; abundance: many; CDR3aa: CAISEEGEQYF; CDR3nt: TGTGCCATCAGTGAGGAAGGAGAGCAGTACTTC
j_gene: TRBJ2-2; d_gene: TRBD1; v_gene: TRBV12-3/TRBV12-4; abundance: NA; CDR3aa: CASSLAAGGSNTGELFF; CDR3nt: TGTGCCAGCAGTTTAGCGGCAGGGGGCTCAAACACCGGGGAGCTGTTTTTT
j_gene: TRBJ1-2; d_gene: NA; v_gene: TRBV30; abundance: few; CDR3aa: CAWSVRWENYGYTF; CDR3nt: TGTGCCTGGAGTGTTCGGTGGGAAAACTATGGCTACACCTTC
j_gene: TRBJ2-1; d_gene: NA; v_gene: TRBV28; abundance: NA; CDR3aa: CASSLFNVQFF; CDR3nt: TGTGCCAGCAGTTTGTTTAATGTGCAGTTCTTC
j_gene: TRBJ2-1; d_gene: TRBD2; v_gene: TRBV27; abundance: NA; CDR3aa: CASSNFGGYNEQFF; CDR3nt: TGTGCCAGCAGTAACTTCGGGGGGTACAATGAGCAGTTCTTC
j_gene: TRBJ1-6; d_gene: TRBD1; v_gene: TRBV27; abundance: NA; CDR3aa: CASSLTGSNSPLHF; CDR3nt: TGTGCCAGCAGCCTGACAGGGAGCAATTCACCCCTCCACTTT
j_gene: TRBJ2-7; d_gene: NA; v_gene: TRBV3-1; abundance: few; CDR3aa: CASSLGGVVSGEQYF; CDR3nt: TGTGCCAGCAGCCTCGGAGGGGTAGTGTCGGGCGAGCAGTACTTC
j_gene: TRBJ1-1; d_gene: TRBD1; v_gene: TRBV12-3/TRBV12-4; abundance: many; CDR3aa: CASRPDRVKVNTEAFF; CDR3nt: TGTGCCAGCAGACCCGACAGGGTAAAAGTGAACACTGAAGCTTTCTTT
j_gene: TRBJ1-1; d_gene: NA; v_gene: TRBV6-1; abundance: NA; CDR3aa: CARPGGADTEAFF; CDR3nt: TGTGCCAGGCCGGGGGGGGCGGATACTGAAGCTTTCTTT
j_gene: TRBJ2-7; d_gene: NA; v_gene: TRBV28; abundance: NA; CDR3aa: CASSHYRDKSYEQYF; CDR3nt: TGCGCCAGCAGCCATTACCGGGACAAATCCTACGAGCAGTACTTC
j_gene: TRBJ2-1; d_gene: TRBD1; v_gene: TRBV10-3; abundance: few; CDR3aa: CAIGDRDNEQFF; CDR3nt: TGTGCCATCGGAGACAGGGACAATGAGCAGTTCTTC
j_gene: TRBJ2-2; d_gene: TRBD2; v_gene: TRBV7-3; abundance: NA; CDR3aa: CASSSLSGGGRELFF; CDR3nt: TGTGCCAGCAGCTCCCTGAGCGGGGGGGGAAGGGAGCTGTTTTTT
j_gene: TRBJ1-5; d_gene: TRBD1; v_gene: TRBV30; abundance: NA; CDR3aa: CAWSMTGWNQPQHF; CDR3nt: TGTGCCTGGAGTATGACAGGGTGGAATCAGCCCCAGCATTTT
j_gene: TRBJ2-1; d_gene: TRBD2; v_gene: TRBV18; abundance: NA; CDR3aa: CASSRPGSGSNEQFF; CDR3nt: TGTGCCAGCTCACGCCCGGGCAGCGGGAGCAATGAGCAGTTCTTC
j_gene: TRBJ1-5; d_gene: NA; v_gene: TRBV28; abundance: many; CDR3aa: CASTQRGYQPQHF; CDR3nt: TGTGCCAGCACCCAAAGAGGCTATCAGCCCCAGCATTTT
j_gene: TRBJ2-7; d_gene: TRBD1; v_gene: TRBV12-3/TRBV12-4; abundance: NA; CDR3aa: CASSWGTGGSYEQYF; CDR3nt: TGTGCCAGCAGCTGGGGGACAGGGGGCTCCTACGAGCAGTACTTC
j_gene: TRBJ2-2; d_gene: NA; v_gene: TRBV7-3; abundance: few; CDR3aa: CASSLGVGGELFF; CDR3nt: TGTGCCAGCAGCTTAGGGGTTGGCGGGGAGCTGTTTTTT
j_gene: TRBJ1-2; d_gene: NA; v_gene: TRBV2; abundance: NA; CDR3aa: CASKAGAAHGYTF; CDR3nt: TGTGCCAGCAAGGCCGGGGCAGCCCATGGCTACACCTTC
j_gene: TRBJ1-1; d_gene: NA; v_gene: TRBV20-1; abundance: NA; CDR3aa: CSARIWQGPMNTEAFF; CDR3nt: TGCAGTGCTAGAATTTGGCAAGGACCCATGAACACTGAAGCTTTCTTT
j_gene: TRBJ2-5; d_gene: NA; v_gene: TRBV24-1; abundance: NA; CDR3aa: CATSDSGRQETQYF; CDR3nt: TGTGCCACCAGTGATTCCGGACGGCAAGAGACCCAGTACTTC
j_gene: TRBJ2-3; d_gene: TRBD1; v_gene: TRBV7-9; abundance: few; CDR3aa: CASSSTGGDFITGATDTQYF; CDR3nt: TGTGCCAGCAGCTCTACAGGGGGCGATTTTATAACGGGAGCAACAGATACGCAGTATTTT
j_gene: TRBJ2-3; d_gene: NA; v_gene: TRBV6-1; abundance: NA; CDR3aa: CASSEASSQYF; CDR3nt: TGTGCCAGCAGTGAAGCCTCGTCTCAGTATTTT
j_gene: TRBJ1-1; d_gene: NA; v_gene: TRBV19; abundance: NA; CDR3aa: CASSIPGGNTEAFF; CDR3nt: TGTGCCAGTAGTATCCCGGGGGGCAACACTGAAGCTTTCTTT
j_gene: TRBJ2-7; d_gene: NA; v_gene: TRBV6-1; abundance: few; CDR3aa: CASRQSGGRNEQYF; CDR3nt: TGTGCCAGCAGACAAAGCGGAGGTCGTAACGAGCAGTACTTC
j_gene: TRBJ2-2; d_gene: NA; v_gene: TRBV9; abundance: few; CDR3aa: CASSVGSPLNTGELFF; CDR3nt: TGTGCCAGCAGCGTGGGTTCCCCCCTAAACACCGGGGAGCTGTTTTTT
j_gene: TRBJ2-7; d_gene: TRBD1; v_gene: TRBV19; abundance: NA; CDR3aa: CASSGRRGTGGYEQYF; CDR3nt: TGTGCCTCATCTGGGCGCCGCGGGACAGGGGGCTACGAGCAGTACTTC
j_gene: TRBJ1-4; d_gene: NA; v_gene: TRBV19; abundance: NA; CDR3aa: CASRMGRINEKLFF; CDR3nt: TGTGCCAGTAGGATGGGACGGATTAATGAAAAACTGTTTTTT
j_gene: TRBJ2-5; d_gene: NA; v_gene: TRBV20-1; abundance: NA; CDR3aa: CSARRTALGETQYF; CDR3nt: TGCAGTGCTAGGCGGACTGCACTTGGGGAGACCCAGTACTTC
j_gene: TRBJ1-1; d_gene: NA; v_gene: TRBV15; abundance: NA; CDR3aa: CATSRGDPIEDTEAFF; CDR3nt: TGTGCCACCAGCAGAGGTGACCCCATAGAGGACACTGAAGCTTTCTTT
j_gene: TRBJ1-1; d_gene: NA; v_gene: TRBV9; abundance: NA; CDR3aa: CASSVTGFGTEAFF; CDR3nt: TGTGCCAGCAGCGTCACAGGGTTCGGCACTGAAGCTTTCTTT
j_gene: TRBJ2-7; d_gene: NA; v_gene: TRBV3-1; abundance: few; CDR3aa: CASSTGPGYEQYF; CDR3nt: TGTGCCAGCAGTACCGGCCCGGGGTACGAGCAGTACTTC